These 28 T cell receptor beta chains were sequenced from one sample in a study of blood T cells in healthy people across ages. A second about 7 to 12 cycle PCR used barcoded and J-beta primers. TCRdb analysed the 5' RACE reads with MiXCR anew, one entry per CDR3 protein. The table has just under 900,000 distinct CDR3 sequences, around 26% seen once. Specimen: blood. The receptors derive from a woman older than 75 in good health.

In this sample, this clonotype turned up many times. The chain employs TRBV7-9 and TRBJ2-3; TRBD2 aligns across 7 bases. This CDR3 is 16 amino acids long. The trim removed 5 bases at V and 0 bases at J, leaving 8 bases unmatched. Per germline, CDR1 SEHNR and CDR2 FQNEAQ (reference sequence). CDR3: CASSASGARSTDTQYF. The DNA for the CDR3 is TGTGCCAGCAGCGCCAGCGGGGCCCGGAGCACAGATACGCAGTATTTT. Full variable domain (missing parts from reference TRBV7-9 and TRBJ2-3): DTGVSQNPRHKITKRGQNVTFRCDPISEHNRLYWYRQTLGQGPEFLTYFQNEAQLEKSRLLSDRFSAERPKGSFSTLEIQRTEQGDSAMYLCASSASGARSTDTQYFGPGTRLTVL.

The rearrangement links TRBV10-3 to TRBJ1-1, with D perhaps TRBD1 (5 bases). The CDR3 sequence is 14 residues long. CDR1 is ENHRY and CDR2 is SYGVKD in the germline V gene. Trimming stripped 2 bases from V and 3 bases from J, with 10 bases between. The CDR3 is CAISENGAYTEAFF. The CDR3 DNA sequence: TGTGCCATCAGTGAGAACGGGGCATACACTGAAGCTTTCTTT.

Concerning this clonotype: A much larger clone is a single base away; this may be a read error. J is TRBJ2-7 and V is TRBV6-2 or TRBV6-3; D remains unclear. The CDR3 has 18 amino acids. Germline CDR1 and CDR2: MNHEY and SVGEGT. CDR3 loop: CASGYAPLPASDSYEQYF. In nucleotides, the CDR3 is TGTGCCAGCGGTTACGCACCTCTTCCGGCGTCCGACTCCTACGAGCAGTACTTC.

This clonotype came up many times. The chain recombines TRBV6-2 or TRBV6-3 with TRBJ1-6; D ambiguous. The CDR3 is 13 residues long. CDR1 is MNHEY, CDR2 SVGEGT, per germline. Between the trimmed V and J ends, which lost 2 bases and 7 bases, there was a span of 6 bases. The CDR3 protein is CASSYGRNSPLHF. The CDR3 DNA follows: TGTGCCAGCAGTTACGGTAGAAATTCACCCCTCCACTTT.

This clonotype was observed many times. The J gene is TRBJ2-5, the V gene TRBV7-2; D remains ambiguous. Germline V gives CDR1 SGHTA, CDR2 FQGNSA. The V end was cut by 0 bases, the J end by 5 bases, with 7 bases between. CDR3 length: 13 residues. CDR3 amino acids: CASSLAEMETQYF. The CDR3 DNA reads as TGTGCCAGCAGCTTAGCTGAGATGGAGACCCAGTACTTC.

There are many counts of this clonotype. This CDR3 is CASSLQGVKETQYF. The CDR3, as DNA: TGTGCCAGCAGCTTACAGGGGGTGAAGGAGACCCAGTACTTC. This sequence joins TRBV7-9 and TRBJ2-5, with 7 bases that match TRBD1. Germline V lookup: CDR1 SEHNR, CDR2 FQNEAQ (reference sequence). The CDR3 length is 14 residues. The V and J ends lost 2 bases and 5 bases, in that order; junction bases with no gene match: 5.

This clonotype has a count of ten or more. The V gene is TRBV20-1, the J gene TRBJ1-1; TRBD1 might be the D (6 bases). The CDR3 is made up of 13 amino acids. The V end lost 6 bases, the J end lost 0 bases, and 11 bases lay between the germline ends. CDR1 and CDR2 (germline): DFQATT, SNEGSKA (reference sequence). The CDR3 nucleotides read TGCAGTGCAGCGGGACACTTGAACACTGAAGCTTTCTTT. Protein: CSAAGHLNTEAFF.

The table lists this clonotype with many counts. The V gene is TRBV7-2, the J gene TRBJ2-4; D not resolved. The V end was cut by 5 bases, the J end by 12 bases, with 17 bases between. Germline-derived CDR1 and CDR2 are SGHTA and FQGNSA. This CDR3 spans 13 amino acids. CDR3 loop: CASSILTAPPQYF. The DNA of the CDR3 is TGTGCCAGCAGCATACTGACCGCTCCCCCTCAGTACTTC.

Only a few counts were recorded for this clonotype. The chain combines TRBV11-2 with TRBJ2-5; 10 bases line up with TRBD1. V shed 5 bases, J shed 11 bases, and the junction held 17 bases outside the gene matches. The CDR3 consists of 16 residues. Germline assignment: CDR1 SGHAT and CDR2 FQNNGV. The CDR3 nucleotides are TGTGCCAGCAGCCTATGGACAGGGGGAAATTTCGATGAGCAGTACTTC. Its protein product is CASSLWTGGNFDEQYF.

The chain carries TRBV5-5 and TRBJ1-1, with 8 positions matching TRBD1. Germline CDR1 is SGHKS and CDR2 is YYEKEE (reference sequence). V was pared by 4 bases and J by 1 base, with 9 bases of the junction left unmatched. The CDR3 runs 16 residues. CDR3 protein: CASSRPGGTGNTEAFF. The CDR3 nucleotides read TGTGCCAGCAGCCGACCCGGCGGGACAGGGAACACTGAAGCTTTCTTT.

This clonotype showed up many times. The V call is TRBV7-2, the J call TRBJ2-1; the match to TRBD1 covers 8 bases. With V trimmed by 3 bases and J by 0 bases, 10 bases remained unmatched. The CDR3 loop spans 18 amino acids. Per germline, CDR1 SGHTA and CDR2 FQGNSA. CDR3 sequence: CASSFRRTGKYSYNEQFF. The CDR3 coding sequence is TGTGCCAGCAGCTTCCGCAGGACAGGGAAATACTCCTACAATGAGCAGTTCTTC. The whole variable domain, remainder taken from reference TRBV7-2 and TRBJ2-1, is GAGVSQSPSNKVTEKGKDVELRCDPISGHTALYWYRQSLGQGLEFLIYFQGNSAPDKSGLPSDRFSAERTGGSVSTLTIQRTQQEDSAVYLCASSFRRTGKYSYNEQFFGPGTRLTVL.

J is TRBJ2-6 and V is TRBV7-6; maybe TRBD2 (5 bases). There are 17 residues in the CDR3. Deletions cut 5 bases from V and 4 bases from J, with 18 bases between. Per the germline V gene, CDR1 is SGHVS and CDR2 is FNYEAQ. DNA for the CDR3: TGTGCCAGCAGCAGAGACGTACGGGGATCCGGGGCCAACGTCCTGACTTTC. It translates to CASSRDVRGSGANVLTF.

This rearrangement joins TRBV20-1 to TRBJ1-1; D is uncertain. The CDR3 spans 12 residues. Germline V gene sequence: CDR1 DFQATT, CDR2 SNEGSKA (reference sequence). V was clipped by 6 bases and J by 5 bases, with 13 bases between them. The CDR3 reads CSAKSGETEAFF. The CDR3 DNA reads TGCAGTGCAAAGAGCGGAGAGACTGAAGCTTTCTTT.

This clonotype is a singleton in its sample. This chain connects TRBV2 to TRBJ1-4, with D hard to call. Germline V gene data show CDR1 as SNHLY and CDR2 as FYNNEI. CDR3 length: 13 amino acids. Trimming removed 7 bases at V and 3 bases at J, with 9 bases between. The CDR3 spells CASKGSSNEKLFF. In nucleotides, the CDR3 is TGTGCCAGCAAGGGCAGCTCTAATGAAAAACTGTTTTTT.

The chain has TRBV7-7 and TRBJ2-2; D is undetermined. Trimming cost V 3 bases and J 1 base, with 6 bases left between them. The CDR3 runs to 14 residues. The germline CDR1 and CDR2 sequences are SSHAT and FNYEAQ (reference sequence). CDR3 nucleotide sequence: TGTGCCAGCAGCTTTTCGGAGAACACCGGGGAGCTGTTTTTT. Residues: CASSFSENTGELFF.

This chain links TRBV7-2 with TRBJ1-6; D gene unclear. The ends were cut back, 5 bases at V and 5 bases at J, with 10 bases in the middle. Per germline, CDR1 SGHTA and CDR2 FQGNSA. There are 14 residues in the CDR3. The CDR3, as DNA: TGTGCCAGCAGCCAGTGGGTTGATAATTCACCCCTCCACTTT. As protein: CASSQWVDNSPLHF.

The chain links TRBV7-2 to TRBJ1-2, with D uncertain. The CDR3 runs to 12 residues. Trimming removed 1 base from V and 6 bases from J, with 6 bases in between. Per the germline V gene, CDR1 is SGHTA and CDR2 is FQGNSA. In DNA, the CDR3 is TGTGCCAGCAGCTTAGAAGTAGATGGCTACACCTTC. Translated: CASSLEVDGYTF.

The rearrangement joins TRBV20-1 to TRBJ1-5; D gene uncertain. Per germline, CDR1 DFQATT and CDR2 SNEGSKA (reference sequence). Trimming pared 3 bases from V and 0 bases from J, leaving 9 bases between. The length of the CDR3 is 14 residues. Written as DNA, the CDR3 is TGCAGTGCTAGTCACGGGTATAGCAATCAGCCCCAGCATTTT. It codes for CSASHGYSNQPQHF.

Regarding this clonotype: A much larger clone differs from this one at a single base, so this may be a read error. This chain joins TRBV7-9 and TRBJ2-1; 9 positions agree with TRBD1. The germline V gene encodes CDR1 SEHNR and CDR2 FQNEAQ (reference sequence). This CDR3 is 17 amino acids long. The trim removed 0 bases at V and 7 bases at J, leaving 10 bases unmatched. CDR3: CASSLALEQGAPNEQFF. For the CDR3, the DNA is TGTGCCAGCAGCTTAGCTCTAGAACAGGGGGCGCCGAATGAGCAGTTCTTC.

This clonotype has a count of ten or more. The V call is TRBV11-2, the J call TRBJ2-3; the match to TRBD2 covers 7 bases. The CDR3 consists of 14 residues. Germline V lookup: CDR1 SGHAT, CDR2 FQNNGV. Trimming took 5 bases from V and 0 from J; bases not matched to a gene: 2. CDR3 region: CASSGGVSTDTQYF. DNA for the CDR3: TGTGCCAGCAGCGGGGGGGTAAGCACAGATACGCAGTATTTT.

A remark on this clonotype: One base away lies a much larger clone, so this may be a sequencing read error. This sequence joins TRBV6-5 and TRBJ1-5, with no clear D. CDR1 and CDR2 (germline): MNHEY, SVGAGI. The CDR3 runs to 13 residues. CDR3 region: CASSSRSNQPRHF. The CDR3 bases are TGTGCCAGCAGTTCGCGAAGCAATCAGCCCCGGCATTTT.

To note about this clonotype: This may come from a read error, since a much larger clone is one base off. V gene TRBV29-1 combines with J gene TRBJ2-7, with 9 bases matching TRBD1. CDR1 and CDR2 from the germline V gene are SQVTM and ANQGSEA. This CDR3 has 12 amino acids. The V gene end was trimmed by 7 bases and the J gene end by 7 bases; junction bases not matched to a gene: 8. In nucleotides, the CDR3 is TGCAGCGGTGCACAGGGGGCATGGGAGCAGTACTTC. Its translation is CSGAQGAWEQYF.

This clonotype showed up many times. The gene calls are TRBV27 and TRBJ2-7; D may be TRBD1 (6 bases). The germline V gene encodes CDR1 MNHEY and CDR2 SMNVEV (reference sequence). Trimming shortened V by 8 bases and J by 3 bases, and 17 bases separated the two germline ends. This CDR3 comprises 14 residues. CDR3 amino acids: CASRNPRGVYEQYF. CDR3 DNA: TGTGCCAGCCGAAACCCCAGGGGAGTCTACGAGCAGTACTTC.

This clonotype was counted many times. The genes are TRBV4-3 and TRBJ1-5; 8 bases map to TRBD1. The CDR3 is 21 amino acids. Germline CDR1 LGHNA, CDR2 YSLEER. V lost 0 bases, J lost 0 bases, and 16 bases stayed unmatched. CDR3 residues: CASSQDQEDTDRDFSNQPQHF. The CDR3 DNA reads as TGCGCCAGCAGCCAAGATCAAGAAGATACGGACAGGGATTTTAGCAATCAGCCCCAGCATTTT.

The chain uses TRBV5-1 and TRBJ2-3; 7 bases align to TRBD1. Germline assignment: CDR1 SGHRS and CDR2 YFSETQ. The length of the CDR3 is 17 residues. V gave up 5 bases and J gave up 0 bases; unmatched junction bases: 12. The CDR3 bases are TGCGCCAGCAGGCTATCACCAGGACAGGCTAGCACAGATACGCAGTATTTT. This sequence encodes CASRLSPGQASTDTQYF. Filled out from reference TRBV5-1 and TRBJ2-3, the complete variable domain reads KAGVTQTPRYLIKTRGQQVTLSCSPISGHRSVSWYQQTPGQGLQFLFEYFSETQRNKGNFPGRFSGRQFSNSRSEMNVSTLELGDSALYLCASRLSPGQASTDTQYFGPGTRLTVL.

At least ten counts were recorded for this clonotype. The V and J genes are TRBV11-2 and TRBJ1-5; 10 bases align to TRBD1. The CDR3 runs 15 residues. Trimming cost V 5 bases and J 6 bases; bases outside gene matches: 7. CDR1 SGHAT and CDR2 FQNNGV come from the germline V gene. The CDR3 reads CASSQTGGNGQPQHF. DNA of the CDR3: TGTGCCAGCAGCCAGACAGGGGGCAACGGTCAGCCCCAGCATTTT.

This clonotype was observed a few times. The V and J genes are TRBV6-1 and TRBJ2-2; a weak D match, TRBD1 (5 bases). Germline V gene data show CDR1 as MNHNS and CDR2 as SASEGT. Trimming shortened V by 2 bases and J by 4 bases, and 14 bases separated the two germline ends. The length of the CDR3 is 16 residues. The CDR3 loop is CASSEIGNRRTGELFF. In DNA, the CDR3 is TGTGCCAGCAGTGAAATTGGGAACAGGCGCACCGGGGAGCTGTTTTTT.

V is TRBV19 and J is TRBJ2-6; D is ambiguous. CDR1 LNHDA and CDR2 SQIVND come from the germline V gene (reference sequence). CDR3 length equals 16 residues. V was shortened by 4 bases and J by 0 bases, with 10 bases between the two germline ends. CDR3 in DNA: TGTGCCAGTAGTAATGGACGGAGCTCTGGGGCCAACGTCCTGACTTTC. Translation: CASSNGRSSGANVLTF.